One sample yielded the 3 T cell receptor beta chains listed below, sequenced in a study of CD8 T cells in ankylosing spondylitis. Study results and caveats: Ankylosing spondylitis blood seemed to carry a telltale TCR beta motif made of fewer than ten highly homologous variants.

Antigen specificity for these receptors is unknown. TCRdb independently ran MiXCR on the 5' RACE reads; one entry per CDR3 protein. The sample has about 440,000 distinct CDR3 sequences, 17% seen once. The material sequenced was blood, either unsorted or a sorted T cell fraction (not recorded which). These receptors were obtained from a male donor with ankylosing spondylitis.

This clonotype was counted between two and nine times. The chain joins TRBV5-1 to TRBJ2-1; 16 bases map to TRBD2. The CDR3 contains 15 residues. Trimming cost V 4 bases and J 10 bases; bases outside gene matches: 5. Germline CDR1 is SGHRS and CDR2 is YFSETQ. In nucleotides, the CDR3 is TGCGCCAGCAGCCCGGGACTAGCGGGGGGGGAAGAGCAGTTCTTC. Protein sequence: CASSPGLAGGEEQFF.

This chain joins TRBV6-2 or TRBV6-3 and TRBJ2-3, with 7 bases matching TRBD2. This CDR3 contains 12 residues. Germline CDR1 reads MNHEY; CDR2 reads SVGEGT. V dropped 8 bases and J dropped 2; count of bases not matched to a gene: 1. CDR3: CASGRVTDTQYF. Written as DNA, the CDR3 is TGTGCCAGCGGGAGGGTCACAGATACGCAGTATTTT.

The chain carries TRBV5-6 and TRBJ2-4, with 10 nucleotides matching TRBD1. V shed 4 bases and J 1 base; nucleotides not matched to a gene: 11. Germline loops: CDR1 SGHDT, CDR2 YYEEEE. The CDR3 contains 18 residues. The CDR3 spells CASSSGTGDNRAKNIQYF. DNA for the CDR3: TGTGCCAGCAGCAGCGGGACAGGGGATAATCGGGCCAAAAACATTCAGTACTTC.